The sequence of this T cell receptor beta chain was determined in a study of cytomegalovirus exposure and HLA in healthy donors. The PCR had 60 Vbeta and 13 Jbeta primers. Method: immunoSEQ multiplex PCR; TCRdb's copy keeps in-frame clones and lacks some. Of tens of thousands of clones in the sample, more than 70% were seen once. Germline-derived CDR1 and CDR2 are SGHAT and FQDESV (reference sequence). The CDR3 contains 12 residues. The ends lost 6 bases at V and 3 bases at J; junction bases unmatched: 0. The gene calls are TRBV11-1 and TRBJ2-7; 9 bases agree with TRBD1. The source material was PBMCs. The TCR sequence derives from a male donor in good health and CMV-seropositive. CDR3 region: CASRTGGYEQYF. The DNA for the CDR3 is TGTGCCAGCAGGACAGGGGGCTACGAGCAGTACTTC.